The clone carrying this TCR beta chain was recorded many times. Its antigen is unknown. Trimming took 2 bases from V and 4 from J, leaving 8 bases between them. Germline V gives CDR1 MDHEN, CDR2 SYDVKM. CDR3 size: 13 residues. TCR beta CDR3 regions were amplified from RNA. During a first-round RT-PCR of the TCR CDR3, the HTBI primer set was used. TCRdb used MiXCR to reprocess the multiplex PCR reads, holding one entry per CDR3 protein. The sample holds 250,000 to 300,000 distinct CDR3 sequences, roughly an eighth seen once. This entry is derived from a study of T cells in Graves' hyperthyroidism and ophthalmopathy. Whole-study context: Any treatment followed the collection of peripheral blood at initial diagnosis.

Findings of the study overall: Researchers found most expanded thyroid clonotypes above 0.001 in blood as well.

When ophthalmopathy did not progress within 18 months, Graves' hyperthyroidism was considered stable. Fresh 10 ml peripheral blood yielded PBMCs. The sequence was collected from a woman aged 40 to 55 with Graves' hyperthyroidism. The rearrangement links TRBV28 to TRBJ1-1; no clear D gene. Sequencing was done on a sample of blood. The CDR3 is CASSLVHATEAFF. CDR3 sequence (DNA): TGTGCCAGCAGTTTAGTCCATGCCACTGAAGCTTTCTTT.